The T cell receptor beta chain under discussion was sequenced for a study of blood T cell repertoires in COVID-19. Study summary: Samples came from the United States, Italy and Spain, spanning acute and convalescent COVID-19. T cells, B-cell-depleted T cells, or PBMCs supplied cDNA or gDNA.

Authors' processing steps: Amplification from reference gene primers served as the basis for estimated nucleated cell counts. The protocol was immunoSEQ multiplex PCR, while the TCRdb copy is restricted to in-frame clones and leaves out a portion. V, J and clone size reflect that table, while D and trimming were determined from the DNA. This table holds roughly 40,000 clones, roughly 80% found once. Germline-derived CDR1 and CDR2 are GTSNPN and SVGIG (reference sequence). This CDR3 is built from 13 residues. V was cut by 0 bases and J by 3 bases, with 8 bases left in between. The chain recombines TRBV30 with TRBJ1-2, with a weak D call TRBD1 (6 bases). Sequenced: peripheral blood. This receptor was identified in a woman aged 80 or over with acute or convalescent COVID-19. The CDR3 DNA is TGTGCCTGGAGTGTACAGGGAGACTATGGCTACACCTTC. Its protein is CAWSVQGDYGYTF.